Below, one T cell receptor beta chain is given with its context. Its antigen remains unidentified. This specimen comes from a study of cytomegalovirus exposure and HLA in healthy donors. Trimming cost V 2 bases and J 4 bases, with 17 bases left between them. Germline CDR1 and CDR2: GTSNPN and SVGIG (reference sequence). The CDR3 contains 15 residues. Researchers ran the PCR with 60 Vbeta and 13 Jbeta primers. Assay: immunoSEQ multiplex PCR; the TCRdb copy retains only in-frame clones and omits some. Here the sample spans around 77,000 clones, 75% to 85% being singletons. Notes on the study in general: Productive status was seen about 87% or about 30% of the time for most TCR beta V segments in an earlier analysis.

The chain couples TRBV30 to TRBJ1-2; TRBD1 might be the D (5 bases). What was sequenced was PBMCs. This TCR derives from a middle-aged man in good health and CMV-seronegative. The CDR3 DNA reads TGTGCCTGGAGTCCCAAAACCGCGGGGGTCTATGGCTACACCTTC. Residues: CAWSPKTAGVYGYTF.